One TCR beta chain is described in this entry. Generated by immunoSEQ multiplex PCR, the TCRdb table keeps only in-frame clones and is missing some. The sample yields about 76,000 clones, 86% seen once. The record originates from a study of blood T cell repertoires in COVID-19. Germline V gives CDR1 SEHNR, CDR2 FQNEAQ (reference sequence). V was clipped by 3 bases and J by 6 bases; unmatched bases: 9. The CDR3 extends over 15 amino acids. V is TRBV7-9 and J is TRBJ2-7; 9 bases align to TRBD1. The material sequenced was peripheral blood. The sequence came from a human donor in a cohort sampled during active COVID-19. CDR3 nucleotide sequence: TGTGCCAGCAGCTTTGCGGACAGGGGTGGAAGCGAGCAGTACTTC. Translation gives CASSFADRGGSEQYF.